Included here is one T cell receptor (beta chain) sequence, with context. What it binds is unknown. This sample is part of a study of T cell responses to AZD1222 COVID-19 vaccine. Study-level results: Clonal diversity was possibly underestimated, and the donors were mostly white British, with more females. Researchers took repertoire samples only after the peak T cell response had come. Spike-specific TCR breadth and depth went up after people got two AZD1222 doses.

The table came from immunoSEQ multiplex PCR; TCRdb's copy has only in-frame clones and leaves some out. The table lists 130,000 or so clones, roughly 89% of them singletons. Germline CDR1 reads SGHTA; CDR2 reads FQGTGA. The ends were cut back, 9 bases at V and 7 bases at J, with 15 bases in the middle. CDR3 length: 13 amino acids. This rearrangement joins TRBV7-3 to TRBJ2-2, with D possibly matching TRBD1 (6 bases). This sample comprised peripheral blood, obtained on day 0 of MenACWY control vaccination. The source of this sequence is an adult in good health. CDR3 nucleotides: TGTGCCAGTACAGGGTCCCCCAACGGGGAGCTGTTTTTT. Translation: CASTGSPNGELFF.